This T cell receptor beta chain was identified in a study of blood T cell repertoires in COVID-19. Data came from immunoSEQ multiplex PCR; TCRdb stores just in-frame clones and leaves some out. The top ten clones hold under 9.5% of a sample with roughly 190,000 clones, around 85% of them seen once. Germline lookup yields CDR1 SQVTM and CDR2 ANQGSEA. This CDR3 region has 13 residues. Trimming cost V 4 bases and J 10 bases; bases outside gene matches: 8. This TCR was recovered from a woman aged 55 to 70 with acute or convalescent COVID-19. The V and J genes are TRBV29-1 and TRBJ2-1; 9 bases are shared with TRBD2. Sequencing used peripheral blood. The CDR3 sequence is CSVAGVREGEQFF. DNA for the CDR3: TGCAGCGTTGCGGGGGTGCGGGAGGGGGAGCAGTTCTTC.